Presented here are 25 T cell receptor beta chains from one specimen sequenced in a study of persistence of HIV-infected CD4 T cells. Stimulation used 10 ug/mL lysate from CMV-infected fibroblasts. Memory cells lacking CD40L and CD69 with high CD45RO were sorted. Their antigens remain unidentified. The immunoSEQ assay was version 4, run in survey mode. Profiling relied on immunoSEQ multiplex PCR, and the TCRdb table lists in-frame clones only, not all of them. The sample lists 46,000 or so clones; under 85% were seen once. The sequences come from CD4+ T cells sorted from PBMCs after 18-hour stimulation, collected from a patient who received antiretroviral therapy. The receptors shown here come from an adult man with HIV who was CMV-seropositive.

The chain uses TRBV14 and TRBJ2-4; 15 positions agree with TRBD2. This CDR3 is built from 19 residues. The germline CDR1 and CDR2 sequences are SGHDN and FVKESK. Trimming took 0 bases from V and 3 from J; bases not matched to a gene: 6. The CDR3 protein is CASSQEGLAGGGDKNIQYF. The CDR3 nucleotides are TGTGCCAGCAGCCAAGAGGGACTAGCGGGAGGTGGGGACAAAAACATTCAGTACTTC.

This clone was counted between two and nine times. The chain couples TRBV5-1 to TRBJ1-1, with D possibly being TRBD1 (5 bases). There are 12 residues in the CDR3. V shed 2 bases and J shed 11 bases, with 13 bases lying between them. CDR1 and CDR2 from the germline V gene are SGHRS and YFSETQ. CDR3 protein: CASSFSGERAFF. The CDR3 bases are TGCGCCAGCAGCTTTTCGGGGGAGCGGGCTTTCTTT. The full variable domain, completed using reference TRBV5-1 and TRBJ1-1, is KAGVTQTPRYLIKTRGQQVTLSCSPISGHRSVSWYQQTPGQGLQFLFEYFSETQRNKGNFPGRFSGRQFSNSRSEMNVSTLELGDSALYLCASSFSGERAFFGQGTRLTVV.

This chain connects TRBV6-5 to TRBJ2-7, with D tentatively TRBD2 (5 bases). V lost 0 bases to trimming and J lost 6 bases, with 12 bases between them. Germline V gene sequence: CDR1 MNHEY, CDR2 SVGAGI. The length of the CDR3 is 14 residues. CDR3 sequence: CASSYSREFPEQYF. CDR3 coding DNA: TGTGCCAGCAGTTACTCGAGGGAGTTTCCCGAGCAGTACTTC.

This CDR3 is CASSLGGTTLYEQYF. DNA of the CDR3: TGTGCCAGCAGCTTAGGGGGGACTACCCTCTACGAGCAGTACTTC. V is TRBV7-2 and J is TRBJ2-7, with 7 bases lining up with TRBD2. V dropped 1 base and J dropped 3; count of bases not matched to a gene: 6. Per the germline V gene, CDR1 is SGHTA and CDR2 is FQGNSA. This CDR3 has 15 amino acids.

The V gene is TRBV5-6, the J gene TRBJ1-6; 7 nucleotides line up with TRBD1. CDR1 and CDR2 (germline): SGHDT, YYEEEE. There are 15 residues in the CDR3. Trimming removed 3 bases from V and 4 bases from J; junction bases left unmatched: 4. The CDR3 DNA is TGTGCCAGCAGCTATGGGACAGTTTATAATTCACCCCTCCACTTT. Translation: CASSYGTVYNSPLHF.

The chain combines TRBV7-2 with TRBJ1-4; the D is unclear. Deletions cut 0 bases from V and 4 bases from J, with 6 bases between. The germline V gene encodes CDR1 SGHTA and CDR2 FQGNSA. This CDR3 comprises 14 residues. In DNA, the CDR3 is TGTGCCAGCAGCTTAGCCTACTTTAATGAAAAACTGTTTTTT. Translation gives CASSLAYFNEKLFF.

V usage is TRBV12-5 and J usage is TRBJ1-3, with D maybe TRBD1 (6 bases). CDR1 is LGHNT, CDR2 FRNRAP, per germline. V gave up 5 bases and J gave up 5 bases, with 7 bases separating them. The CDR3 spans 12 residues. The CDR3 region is CASGDRRNTIYF. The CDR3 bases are TGTGCTAGTGGTGACAGGAGAAACACCATATATTTT.

CDR3 residues: CASSLSRGIDTEAFF. Written as DNA, the CDR3 is TGTGCCAGCAGCTTATCGAGGGGCATCGACACTGAAGCTTTCTTT. The chain couples TRBV7-9 to TRBJ1-1; D is perhaps TRBD1 (5 bases). The CDR3 length is 15 residues. CDR1 is SEHNR and CDR2 is FQNEAQ in the germline V gene (reference sequence). Trimming shortened V by 2 bases and J by 3 bases, and 13 bases separated the two germline ends. Full variable domain (rest looked up from reference TRBV7-9 and TRBJ1-1): DTGVSQNPRHKITKRGQNVTFRCDPISEHNRLYWYRQTLGQGPEFLTYFQNEAQLEKSRLLSDRFSAERPKGSFSTLEIQRTEQGDSAMYLCASSLSRGIDTEAFFGQGTRLTVV.

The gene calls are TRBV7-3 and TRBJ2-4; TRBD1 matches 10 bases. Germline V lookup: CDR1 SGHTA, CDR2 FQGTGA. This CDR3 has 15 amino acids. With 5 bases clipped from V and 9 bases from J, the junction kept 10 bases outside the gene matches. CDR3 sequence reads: CASSPGQGRTRIQYF. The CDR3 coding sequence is TGTGCCAGCAGCCCGGGACAGGGGCGAACACGCATTCAGTACTTC.

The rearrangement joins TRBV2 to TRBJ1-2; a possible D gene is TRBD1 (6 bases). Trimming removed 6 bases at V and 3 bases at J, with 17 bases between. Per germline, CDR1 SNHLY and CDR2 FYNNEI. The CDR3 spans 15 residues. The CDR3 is CASRRTGTRDYGYTF. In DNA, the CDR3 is TGTGCCAGCAGGAGAACAGGGACACGAGACTATGGCTACACCTTC.

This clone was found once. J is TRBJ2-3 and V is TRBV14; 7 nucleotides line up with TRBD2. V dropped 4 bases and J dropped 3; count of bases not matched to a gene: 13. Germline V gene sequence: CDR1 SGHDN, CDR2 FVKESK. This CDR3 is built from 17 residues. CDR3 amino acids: CASSPLTGTTVTDTQYF. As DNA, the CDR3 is TGTGCCAGCAGCCCCCTTACCGGGACTACTGTGACAGATACGCAGTATTTT. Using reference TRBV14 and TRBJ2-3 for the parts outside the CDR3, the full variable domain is EAGVTQFPSHSVIEKGQTVTLRCDPISGHDNLYWYRRVMGKEIKFLLHFVKESKQDESGMPNNRFLAERTGGTYSTLKVQPAELEDSGVYFCASSPLTGTTVTDTQYFGPGTRLTVL.

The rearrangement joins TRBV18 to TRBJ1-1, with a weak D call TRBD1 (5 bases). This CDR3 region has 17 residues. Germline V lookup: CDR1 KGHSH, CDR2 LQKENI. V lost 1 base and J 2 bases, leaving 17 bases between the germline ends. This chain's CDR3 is CASSPLVLRGDNTEAFF. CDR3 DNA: TGTGCCAGCTCACCACTTGTCCTCCGAGGGGACAACACTGAAGCTTTCTTT.

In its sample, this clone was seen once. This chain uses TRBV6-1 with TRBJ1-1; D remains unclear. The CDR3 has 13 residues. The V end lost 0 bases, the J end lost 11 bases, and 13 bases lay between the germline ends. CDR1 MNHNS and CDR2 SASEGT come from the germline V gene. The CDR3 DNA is TGTGCCAGCAGTGAAGCGCTTGTCGGTCCGGCTTTCTTT. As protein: CASSEALVGPAFF.

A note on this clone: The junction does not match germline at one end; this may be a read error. CDR3 protein: CASSLDRGQNQPQHF. The CDR3 DNA follows: TGTGCCAGTAGTCTAGACAGAGGTCAGAATCAGCCCCAGCATTTT. The chain couples TRBV19 to TRBJ1-5; TRBD1 might be the D (5 bases). The CDR3 sequence is 15 residues long. Germline V lookup: CDR1 LNHDA, CDR2 SQIVND (reference sequence). Drawing the rest from reference TRBV19 and TRBJ1-5, the complete variable domain is DGGITQSPKYLFRKEGQNVTLSCEQNLNHDAMYWYRQDPGQGLRLIYYSQIVNDFQKGDIAEGYSVSREKKESFPLTVTSAQKNPTAFYLCASSLDRGQNQPQHFGDGTRLSIL.

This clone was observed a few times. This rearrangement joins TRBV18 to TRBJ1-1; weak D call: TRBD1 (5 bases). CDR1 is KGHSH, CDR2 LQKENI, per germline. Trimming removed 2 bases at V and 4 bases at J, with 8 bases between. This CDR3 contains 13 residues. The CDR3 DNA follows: TGTGCCAGCTCACCAGGGGCGGGCACTGAAGCTTTCTTT. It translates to CASSPGAGTEAFF.

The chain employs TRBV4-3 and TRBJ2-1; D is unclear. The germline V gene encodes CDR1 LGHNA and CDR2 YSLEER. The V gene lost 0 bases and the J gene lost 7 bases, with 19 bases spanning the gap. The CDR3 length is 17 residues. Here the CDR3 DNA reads TGCGCCAGCAGCCAAGAAAGCGACACCCGGTGGGGAAATGAGCAGTTCTTC. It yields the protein CASSQESDTRWGNEQFF.

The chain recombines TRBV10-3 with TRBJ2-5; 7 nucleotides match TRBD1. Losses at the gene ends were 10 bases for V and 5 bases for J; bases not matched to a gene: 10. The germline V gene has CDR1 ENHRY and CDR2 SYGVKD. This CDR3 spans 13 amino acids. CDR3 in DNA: TGTGCCACCACTCAAGGGGGCGTCGAGACCCAGTACTTC. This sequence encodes CATTQGGVETQYF.

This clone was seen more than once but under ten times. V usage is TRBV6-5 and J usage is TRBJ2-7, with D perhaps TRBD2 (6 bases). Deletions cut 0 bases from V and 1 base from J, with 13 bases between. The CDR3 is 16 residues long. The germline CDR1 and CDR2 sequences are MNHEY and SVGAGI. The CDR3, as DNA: TGTGCCAGCAGTTACTCGAAGTGGGGGAGGTCCTACGAGCAGTACTTC. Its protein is CASSYSKWGRSYEQYF.

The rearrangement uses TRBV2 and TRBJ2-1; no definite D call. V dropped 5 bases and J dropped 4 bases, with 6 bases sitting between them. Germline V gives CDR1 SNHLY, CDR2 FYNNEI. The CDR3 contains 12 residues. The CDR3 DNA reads TGTGCCAGCAGTTCCGATTACAATGAGCAGTTCTTC. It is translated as CASSSDYNEQFF. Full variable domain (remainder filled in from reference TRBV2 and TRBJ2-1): EPEVTQTPSHQVTQMGQEVILRCVPISNHLYFYWYRQILGQKVEFLVSFYNNEISEKSEIFDDQFSVERPDGSNFTLKIRSTKLEDSAMYFCASSSDYNEQFFGPGTRLTVL.

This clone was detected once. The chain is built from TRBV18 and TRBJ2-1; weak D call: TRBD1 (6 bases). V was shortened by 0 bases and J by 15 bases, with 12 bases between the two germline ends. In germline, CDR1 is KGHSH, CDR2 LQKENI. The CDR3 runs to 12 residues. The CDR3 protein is CASSPPDRYPFF. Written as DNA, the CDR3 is TGTGCCAGCTCACCACCTGACAGGTATCCGTTCTTC.

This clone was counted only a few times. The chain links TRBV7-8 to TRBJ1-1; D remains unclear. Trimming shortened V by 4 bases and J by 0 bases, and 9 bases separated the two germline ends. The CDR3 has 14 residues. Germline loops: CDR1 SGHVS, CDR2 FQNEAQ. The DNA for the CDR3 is TGTGCCAGCAGCTCCTCCCATATGAACACTGAAGCTTTCTTT. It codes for CASSSSHMNTEAFF.

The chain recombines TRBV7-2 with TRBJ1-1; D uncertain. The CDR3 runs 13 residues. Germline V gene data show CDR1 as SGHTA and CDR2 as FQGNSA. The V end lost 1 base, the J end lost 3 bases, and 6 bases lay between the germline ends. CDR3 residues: CASSLGIHTEAFF. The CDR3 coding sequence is TGTGCCAGCAGCTTAGGCATCCACACTGAAGCTTTCTTT.

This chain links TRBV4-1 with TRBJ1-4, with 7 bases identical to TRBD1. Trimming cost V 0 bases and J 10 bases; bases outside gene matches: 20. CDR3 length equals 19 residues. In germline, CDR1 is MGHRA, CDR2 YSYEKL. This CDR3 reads CASSQEERLVGGGAAKLFF. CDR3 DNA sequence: TGCGCCAGCAGCCAAGAAGAACGCTTAGTTGGAGGGGGCGCGGCAAAACTGTTTTTT.

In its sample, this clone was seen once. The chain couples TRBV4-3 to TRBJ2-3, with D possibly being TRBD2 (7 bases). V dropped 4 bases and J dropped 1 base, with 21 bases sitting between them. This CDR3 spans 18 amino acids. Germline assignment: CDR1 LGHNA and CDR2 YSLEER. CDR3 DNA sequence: TGCGCCAGCAGCCCAGAGGGGGGGGCCCGAGCGGGCACAGATACGCAGTATTTT. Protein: CASSPEGGARAGTDTQYF.

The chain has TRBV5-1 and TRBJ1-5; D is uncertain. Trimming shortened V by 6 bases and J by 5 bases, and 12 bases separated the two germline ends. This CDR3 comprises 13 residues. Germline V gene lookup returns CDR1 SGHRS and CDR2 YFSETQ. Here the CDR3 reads CASKAGDHQPQHF. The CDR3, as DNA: TGCGCCAGCAAGGCAGGCGACCATCAGCCCCAGCATTTT.